The 22 T cell receptor beta chains below come from one sample, sequenced in a study of cytomegalovirus exposure and HLA in healthy donors. The PCR employed 60 Vbeta primers together with 13 Jbeta primers. Profiled with immunoSEQ multiplex PCR; TCRdb holds only in-frame clones, not every one. The table records roughly 140,000 clones, just under 70% of them present only once. Sequencing was carried out using PBMCs. These receptors came from a man aged 55 to 69 in good health and CMV-seronegative.

A few counts support this clone. V usage is TRBV7-2 and J usage is TRBJ1-1; 8 nucleotides align to TRBD1. Germline V CDR1 and CDR2: SGHTA, FQGNSA. The V segment lost 5 bases and the J segment 6 bases; nucleotides outside the gene matches: 8. CDR3 length: 14 residues. The CDR3 is CASSISGGKAEAFF. CDR3 DNA sequence: TGTGCCAGCAGCATCTCAGGGGGCAAGGCTGAAGCTTTCTTT.

The chain recombines TRBV2 with TRBJ1-5; D uncertain. This CDR3 comprises 15 residues. Deletions cut 0 bases from V and 8 bases from J, with 14 bases between. Germline V gene lookup returns CDR1 SNHLY and CDR2 FYNNEI. The DNA of the CDR3 is TGTGCCAGCAGTGAAGCTTGGAGACCAAGCAAGCCCCAGCATTTT. This sequence encodes CASSEAWRPSKPQHF.

The chain employs TRBV28 and TRBJ1-1, with 8 bases lining up with TRBD1. The CDR3 loop spans 17 amino acids. CDR1 and CDR2 from the germline V gene are MDHEN and SYDVKM. V lost 5 bases and J lost 0; bases outside the gene matches: 11. The CDR3 reads CASSQRDRPSVNTEAFF. The CDR3 DNA reads TGTGCCAGCAGTCAAAGGGACAGGCCGTCGGTGAACACTGAAGCTTTCTTT.

The gene calls are TRBV28 and TRBJ1-4, with TRBD1 matching 9 bases. The germline gives CDR1 MDHEN, CDR2 SYDVKM. J was trimmed by 8 bases and V by 5 bases; bases with no gene match: 15. The CDR3 loop spans 17 amino acids. The CDR3 region is CASSGGDRDPLGEKLFF. The CDR3 nucleotides read TGTGCCAGCAGTGGCGGGGACAGGGATCCCTTAGGGGAAAAACTGTTTTTT.

V gene TRBV14 combines with J gene TRBJ1-2, with TRBD1 identical over 11 bases. CDR1 SGHDN and CDR2 FVKESK come from the germline V gene. The CDR3 runs to 12 residues. J was trimmed by 7 bases and V by 8 bases; bases with no gene match: 3. The CDR3 coding sequence is TGTGCCAGCGGGACAGGGGGTTCTGGCTACACCTTC. Translation gives CASGTGGSGYTF.

This clone has only one observation. At one end the junction does not follow the germline gene, possibly because of a read error. The chain joins TRBV25-1 to TRBJ2-7; perhaps TRBD2 as D (5 bases). This CDR3 spans 13 amino acids. Germline assignment: CDR1 MGHDK and CDR2 SYGVNS. The CDR3 nucleotides read TGTGCCAGCAGTGAATTGGACTCCTCCGAGCAGTACTTC. Amino acids: CASSELDSSEQYF.

This clone occurred a few times. This chain connects TRBV2 to TRBJ2-2; 9 bases fit TRBD2. The ends lost 8 bases at V and 2 bases at J; junction bases unmatched: 6. The CDR3 totals 15 residues. Germline-derived CDR1 and CDR2 are SNHLY and FYNNEI. This chain's CDR3 is CASERTSANTGELFF. The CDR3 DNA reads TGTGCCAGCGAGAGGACTAGCGCAAACACCGGGGAGCTGTTTTTT.

The chain is built from TRBV19 and TRBJ1-1; D is undetermined. The CDR3 has 12 residues. Between the trimmed V and J ends, which lost 4 bases and 1 base, there was a span of 4 bases. In germline, CDR1 is LNHDA, CDR2 SQIVND (reference sequence). CDR3 residues: CASSTGNTEAFF. Written as DNA, the CDR3 is TGTGCCAGTAGTACGGGGAACACTGAAGCTTTCTTT. Full variable domain (outside the CDR3, taken from reference TRBV19 and TRBJ1-1): DGGITQSPKYLFRKEGQNVTLSCEQNLNHDAMYWYRQDPGQGLRLIYYSQIVNDFQKGDIAEGYSVSREKKESFPLTVTSAQKNPTAFYLCASSTGNTEAFFGQGTRLTVV.

The chain is built from TRBV5-1 and TRBJ2-3, with D perhaps TRBD2 (5 bases). The germline gives CDR1 SGHRS, CDR2 YFSETQ. Deletions cut 5 bases from V and 4 bases from J, with 11 bases between. This CDR3 comprises 13 residues. Written as DNA, the CDR3 is TGCGCCAGCAGTGTTGGCGGGCCAGATACGCAGTATTTT. The encoded protein is CASSVGGPDTQYF.

The chain joins TRBV5-1 to TRBJ2-7; D might be TRBD2 (6 bases). In germline, CDR1 is SGHRS, CDR2 YFSETQ. The CDR3 consists of 14 residues. The V gene lost 4 bases and the J gene lost 3 bases, with 14 bases spanning the gap. CDR3 residues: CASSEAGLGYEQYF. CDR3 bases: TGCGCCAGCAGCGAGGCGGGGTTGGGCTACGAGCAGTACTTC.

This chain connects TRBV12-5 to TRBJ2-7, with 11 nucleotides matching TRBD2. Germline lookup yields CDR1 LGHNT and CDR2 FRNRAP. After removal of 2 bases from V and 10 bases from J, the junction contained 16 bases not matched to a gene. The CDR3 totals 17 residues. The CDR3 coding sequence is TGTGCTAGTGGTTTGATCCCCCCCAGGACTAGCGGGCGTCCCCAGTACTTC. It codes for CASGLIPPRTSGRPQYF.

The chain joins TRBV27 to TRBJ1-4, with 8 bases identical to TRBD1. The germline CDR1 and CDR2 sequences are MNHEY and SMNVEV (reference sequence). This CDR3 is built from 14 residues. V was pared by 6 bases and J by 5 bases, with 5 bases of the junction left unmatched. CDR3 nucleotide sequence: TGTGCCAGCAGGTTACAGGGGGAAAATGAAAAACTGTTTTTT. Its protein is CASRLQGENEKLFF.

Only a few counts were recorded for this clone. The chain has TRBV11-2 and TRBJ2-7, with 9 bases lining up with TRBD2. The CDR3 runs to 14 residues. In germline, CDR1 is SGHAT, CDR2 FQNNGV. V trimming: 3 bases; J trimming: 2 bases; junction bases outside the gene matches: 2. The CDR3 sequence is CASSLVAGAYEQYF. The CDR3 region has the DNA TGTGCCAGCAGCTTGGTAGCGGGAGCCTACGAGCAGTACTTC.

This sequence joins TRBV5-4 and TRBJ2-2, with TRBD2 identical over 13 bases. There are 19 residues in the CDR3. Germline V gives CDR1 SGHNT, CDR2 YYREEE (reference sequence). V was clipped by 4 bases and J by 0 bases; unmatched bases: 9. CDR3 region: CASSSGPGLAGSNTGELFF. CDR3 nucleotide sequence: TGTGCCAGCAGCAGCGGACCGGGACTAGCGGGATCGAACACCGGGGAGCTGTTTTTT.

This clone has a handful of counts. The chain joins TRBV30 to TRBJ2-7, with TRBD2 matching over 8 bases. Germline CDR1 reads GTSNPN; CDR2 reads SVGIG (reference sequence). CDR3 length equals 13 residues. V gave up 5 bases and J gave up 4 bases; unmatched junction bases: 7. The CDR3 spells CAWQTSAGYEQYF. The DNA of the CDR3 is TGTGCCTGGCAGACTAGCGCCGGTTACGAGCAGTACTTC.

The rearrangement uses TRBV28 and TRBJ1-1, with D unresolved. Germline V gene sequence: CDR1 MDHEN, CDR2 SYDVKM. Trimming pared 8 bases from V and 7 bases from J, leaving 23 bases between. The CDR3 consists of 15 residues. The CDR3 region is CASLVGLYRRYEAFF. The CDR3 nucleotides read TGTGCCAGCTTGGTTGGGCTTTATCGACGGTATGAAGCTTTCTTT.

This clone was seen a single time. The V gene is TRBV19, the J gene TRBJ2-7, with 15 bases that match TRBD2. Looked up from germline, CDR1 is LNHDA and CDR2 is SQIVND (reference sequence). This CDR3 spans 17 amino acids. The V gene end was trimmed by 3 bases and the J gene end by 5 bases; junction bases not matched to a gene: 8. Here the CDR3 DNA reads TGTGCCAGTAGTATCCCCGGACTAGCGGGAGGGCTCGACGAGCAGTACTTC. Encoded protein: CASSIPGLAGGLDEQYF.

There are a few counts of this clone. J is TRBJ2-3 and V is TRBV4-3; weak D call: TRBD2 (7 bases). The CDR3 is 15 amino acids. Germline CDR1 and CDR2: LGHNA and YSLEER. V lost 0 bases and J 2 bases, leaving 9 bases between the germline ends. CDR3 amino acids: CASSQDRGATDTQYF. CDR3 nucleotide sequence: TGCGCCAGCAGCCAAGATCGGGGGGCCACAGATACGCAGTATTTT.

This clone appeared a few times. The chain carries TRBV28 and TRBJ1-1; D call uncertain. The germline V gene has CDR1 MDHEN and CDR2 SYDVKM. The CDR3 extends over 12 amino acids. Trimming cost V 3 bases and J 8 bases, with 10 bases left between them. CDR3 DNA: TGTGCCAGCAGTTTTCCAGGAATCGAAGCTTTCTTT. This gives the protein CASSFPGIEAFF.

The chain employs TRBV7-6 and TRBJ2-6; TRBD1 matches at 8 bases. The junction had 12 bases not matched to a gene; V was cut back by 4 bases and J by 1 base. From germline, CDR1 is SGHVS and CDR2 FNYEAQ. The CDR3 totals 19 residues. The CDR3 spells CASSYFGTGAASGANVLTF. The CDR3 DNA reads TGTGCCAGCAGCTATTTCGGGACAGGAGCCGCGTCTGGGGCCAACGTCCTGACTTTC.

The rearrangement joins TRBV6-5 to TRBJ1-1, with D unclear. V was pared by 8 bases and J by 2 bases, with 15 bases between. There are 14 residues in the CDR3. Germline CDR1 and CDR2: MNHEY and SVGAGI. CDR3 residues: CASGSLRLNTEAFF. The CDR3 region has the DNA TGTGCCAGCGGTTCCCTGAGGCTAAACACTGAAGCTTTCTTT.

The chain is built from TRBV6-5 and TRBJ1-6; D may be TRBD1 (6 bases). This CDR3 has 12 amino acids. V was shortened by 5 bases and J by 15 bases, with 14 bases between the two germline ends. Per the germline V gene, CDR1 is MNHEY and CDR2 is SVGAGI. Here the CDR3 DNA reads TGTGCCAGCAGTGCTCCACAGGGCCTCCTCCACTTT. It translates to CASSAPQGLLHF.